A selection of T cell receptor beta chains follows, all from one sample in a study of Graves' ophthalmopathy and Graves' hyperthyroidism. From the multiplex PCR reads, TCRdb called clonotypes with MiXCR, one entry per CDR3 protein. The sample records 200,000 to 300,000 distinct CDR3 sequences, around 50% being singletons. The specimen sequenced was peripheral blood. These receptors were collected from an adult man with Graves' ophthalmopathy. Each CDR3 is given with its conserved first and last residue. A D gene is named only where the DNA matches it firmly. Not all rows give a size; the values are once, few, many and, for expanded clones, a class.

>TRBD1|TRBV2|once|TRBJ1-6
TGTGCCAGCAGCTTGAAGGGGGCAGGGTCACCCCTCCACTTT
CASSLKGAGSPLHF
>TRBD1|TRBV7-9|-|TRBJ1-2
TGTGCCAGCAGCTTAGCGGTGGGACAGGGACATGGCTACACCTTC
CASSLAVGQGHGYTF
>TRBD1|TRBV7-2|-|TRBJ2-7
TGTGCCAGCAGCGAAAGGGGACCGGGACAGGGCGCATACGAGCAGTACTTC
CASSERGPGQGAYEQYF
>-|TRBV6-5|-|TRBJ2-2
TGTGCCAGCAGTCCAGGGAGTCCGGTCGGGGAGCTGTTTTTT
CASSPGSPVGELFF
>TRBD2|TRBV20-1|few|TRBJ2-2
TGCAGTGCTAGAGACCCCGGACTAGCGAACACCGGGGAGCTGTTTTTT
CSARDPGLANTGELFF
>-|TRBV7-3|-|TRBJ2-5
TGTGCCAGCAGCTTTCGGTTTAAAGAGACCCAGTACTTC
CASSFRFKETQYF
>-|TRBV7-3|-|TRBJ1-1
TGTGCCAGCAGCCCCTACAGGACTGAAGCTTTCTTT
CASSPYRTEAFF
>-|TRBV7-8|few|TRBJ2-5
TGTGCCAGCAGCCTAAAGGGGGAGACCCAGTACTTC
CASSLKGETQYF
>TRBD1|TRBV25-1|many|TRBJ1-2
TGTGCCAGCAGTGATACCGGGACAGGGGTAGCCTATGGCTACACCTTC
CASSDTGTGVAYGYTF
>-|TRBV7-6|many|TRBJ1-5
TGTGCCAGCAGCTTAGGCACCAGGGGCGGCAATCAGCCCCAGCATTTT
CASSLGTRGGNQPQHF
>-|TRBV29-1|many|TRBJ1-2
TGCAGCGTCCAAGGGCGGCTCTATGGCTACACCTTC
CSVQGRLYGYTF
>TRBD2|TRBV7-3|few|TRBJ2-7
TGTGCCAGCAGTTTGAGCGGGAGGGGATCCTACGAGCAGTACTTC
CASSLSGRGSYEQYF
>-|TRBV9|-|TRBJ1-6
TGTGCCAGCAGCGCCGTGGCCTCCTATAATTCACCCCTCCACTTT
CASSAVASYNSPLHF
>TRBD2|TRBV9|few|TRBJ2-2
TGTGCCAGCAGCTTTTCAGCGGGAGGGGCGAACACCGGGGAGCTGTTTTTT
CASSFSAGGANTGELFF
>-|TRBV7-2|few|TRBJ2-5
TGTGCCAGCAGCAACCCCCATGGCGGACCTCCGGCCCAGTACTTC
CASSNPHGGPPAQYF
>-|TRBV7-9|many|TRBJ2-6
TGTGCCAGCAGCTTACAGCAGCCTGGGGCCAACGTCCTGACTTTC
CASSLQQPGANVLTF
>-|TRBV24-1|few|TRBJ2-5
TGTGCCACCAGTGACAATACAGGGTTCCAAGAGACCCAGTACTTC
CATSDNTGFQETQYF
>-|TRBV29-1|-|TRBJ1-1
TGCAGCGTTGGAGACGGGGTTAGTGAAGCTTTCTTT
CSVGDGVSEAFF
>TRBD1|TRBV24-1|few|TRBJ1-2
TGTGCCACCAGTGATCCGGGACAGGCTATCTATGGCTACACCTTC
CATSDPGQAIYGYTF
>-|TRBV20-1|few|TRBJ1-5
TGCAGTGCTAGAGATCGCCAGTATCAGCCCCAGCATTTT
CSARDRQYQPQHF
>TRBD1|TRBV19|-|TRBJ1-1
TGTGCCAGTATCCGATCTAGCGGGGGACAGTTGAACACTGAAGCTTTCTTT
CASIRSSGGQLNTEAFF
>TRBD2|TRBV7-2|-|TRBJ2-1
TGTGCCAGCAGCCCGGGAGGAGGCTACAATGAGCAGTTCTTC
CASSPGGGYNEQFF
>-|TRBV5-4|few|TRBJ2-2
TGTGCCAGCAGCTTGGCGGGAAAGAACACCGGGGAGCTGTTTTTT
CASSLAGKNTGELFF
>-|TRBV9|many|TRBJ1-3
TGTGCCAGCAGCGTAGCGGGTCAGCCTGGAAACACCATATATTTT
CASSVAGQPGNTIYF
>-|TRBV6-5|few|TRBJ1-1
TGTGCCAGCAGCTTTGGGCCGGAGAACACTGAAGCTTTCTTT
CASSFGPENTEAFF
>TRBD1|TRBV7-9|-|TRBJ2-2
TGTGCCAGCAGCTCCGAAGGACAGGGTAGATCCAACACCGGGGAGCTGTTTTTT
CASSSEGQGRSNTGELFF
>-|TRBV9|-|TRBJ2-3
TGTGCCAGCAGCGTAGGGACGGCTAGCACAGATACGCAGTATTTT
CASSVGTASTDTQYF
>-|TRBV7-8|-|TRBJ2-7
TGTGTCAGCAGCAACCGGGCGGCCTACGAGCAGTACTTC
CVSSNRAAYEQYF
>TRBD1|TRBV5-1|-|TRBJ1-1
TGCGCCAGCAGCATAGGGGGCGCGGACACTGAAGCTTTCTTT
CASSIGGADTEAFF
>-|TRBV29-1|-|TRBJ1-5
TGCAGCGTTGCCGGGCGGGGAGGACAGCCCCAGCATTTT
CSVAGRGGQPQHF
>-|TRBV12-5|-|TRBJ2-7
TGTGCCAGCAGCCTAACAGGGAAGGCCTACGAGCAGTACTTC
CASSLTGKAYEQYF
>-|TRBV5-1|-|TRBJ1-6
TGCGCCAGCAGCTTGGTTGTAGATAATTCACCCCTCCACTTT
CASSLVVDNSPLHF
>-|TRBV6-1|-|TRBJ1-2
TGTGCCAGCAGTGAAAGTACTGATGGCTACACCTTC
CASSESTDGYTF
>-|TRBV5-8|-|TRBJ1-1
TGTGCCAGCAGCTTGTGGGTGGGCACTGAAGCTTTCTTT
CASSLWVGTEAFF
>-|TRBV5-1|-|TRBJ1-1
TGCGCCAGCAGCTTGGAGCACAGTAGGACTGAAGCTTTCTTT
CASSLEHSRTEAFF
>TRBD1|TRBV12-3/TRBV12-4|-|TRBJ1-5
TGTGCCAGCAGTTCCGGTAGGGGGCCCTGGTCCCCCCAGCATTTT
CASSSGRGPWSPQHF
>-|TRBV20-1|-|TRBJ2-2
TGCAGTGCTACTAGCTTATCTTTT
CSATSLSF
>TRBD2|TRBV10-3|once|TRBJ2-3
TGTGCCATCAGGACTAGCGGGAGACACACAGATACGCAGTATTTT
CAIRTSGRHTDTQYF
>-|TRBV20-1|-|TRBJ1-2
TGCAGTGCTAGAGGGTGGAGGGAAGGCTACACCTTC
CSARGWREGYTF
>-|TRBV2|-|TRBJ1-2
TGTGCCAGCAGTGCAGGGTTCCGTGGCTACACCTTC
CASSAGFRGYTF
>-|TRBV9|few|TRBJ2-5
TGTGCCAGCAGCGTAGGAGGGGGAGGTGAGACCCAGTACTTC
CASSVGGGGETQYF
>TRBD2|TRBV7-8|-|TRBJ2-7
TGTGCCAGCAGCTTACTGCTAGCGGGGTACGAGCAGTACTTC
CASSLLLAGYEQYF